This paragraph covers one TCR beta chain sequence. The germline V and J ends were trimmed by 5 bases and 0 bases, with 18 bases remaining between them. Germline V lookup: CDR1 LNHDA, CDR2 SQIVND (reference sequence). The CDR3 length is 17 residues. The data belong to a study of blood T cell repertoires in COVID-19. Study summary: The cDNA or gDNA used as material had been derived from T cells, B-cell-depleted T cells, or PBMCs.

Grouping used clinical history reported by participants in a survey and questionnaire. Repertoires were generated with immunoSEQ multiplex PCR, while TCRdb's copy carries only in-frame clones and drops some. The sample consists of 200,000 to 250,000 clones, 82% of them appearing once. This receptor was identified in a woman aged 55 to 70 who had recovered from COVID-19. Sequencing was carried out using PBMCs or T cells enriched from blood (not recorded which). The chain links TRBV19 to TRBJ2-3; D is perhaps TRBD2 (7 bases). The CDR3 nucleotides are TGTGCCAGTAGTTTTTTGGGGGGGCCTGCTAGCACAGATACGCAGTATTTT. This codes for CASSFLGGPASTDTQYF.